Listed here are 15 T cell receptor beta chains from one sample, sequenced in a study of glioma-infiltrating T cells. Using RNA template, CDR3s of TCR alpha and beta were amplified with iRepertoire arm-PCR. TCRdb used MiXCR to reprocess the multiplex PCR reads, holding one entry per CDR3 protein. The data show about 180,000 distinct CDR3 sequences, with over 40% seen just once and roughly 5.5% held by the top ten. Specimen: glioma tissue, nonneoplastic brain tissue, or PBMCs (not recorded which). All receptors derive from a human donor with low-grade glioma or glioblastoma, undergoing nonglioma brain surgery, or in good health (not recorded which).

This clonotype has a handful of counts. J is TRBJ1-2 and V is TRBV7-9; 7 nucleotides align to TRBD1. CDR3 length equals 18 residues. Per the germline V gene, CDR1 is SEHNR and CDR2 is FQNEAQ (reference sequence). The trim removed 5 bases at V and 2 bases at J, leaving 17 bases unmatched. CDR3 sequence (DNA): TGTGCCAGCAGCCTACATAGGGGACAGAGACAGGAGAACTATGGCTACACCTTC. It codes for CASSLHRGQRQENYGYTF.

Of note for this clonotype: One base away lies a much larger clone, so this may be a sequencing read error. The gene calls are TRBV6-1 and TRBJ1-2, with D possibly matching TRBD1 (6 bases). Germline V CDR1 and CDR2: MNHNS, SASEGT. The length of the CDR3 is 15 residues. This chain's CDR3 is CASRSGGTQIYGHTF. The CDR3, as DNA: TGTGCCAGCAGAAGTGGGGGCACACAAATTTATGGCCACACCTTC.

This clonotype was found many times. V is TRBV19 and J is TRBJ2-3; no definite D call. The CDR3 runs to 14 residues. The germline CDR1 and CDR2 sequences are LNHDA and SQIVND (reference sequence). V gave up 5 bases and J gave up 0 bases, with 9 bases separating them. The CDR3 DNA is TGTGCCAGTAGTTGGTCTGGGAGCACAGATACGCAGTATTTT. This translates into CASSWSGSTDTQYF.

The rearrangement links TRBV2 to TRBJ2-5; TRBD1 is a possible D gene (5 bases). Germline V gene data show CDR1 as SNHLY and CDR2 as FYNNEI. V was cut by 3 bases and J by 7 bases, with 12 bases left in between. The CDR3 sequence is 13 residues long. The CDR3 loop is CASSDLQAGTQYF. DNA of the CDR3: TGTGCCAGCAGTGATCTACAGGCAGGGACCCAGTACTTC.

This clonotype was counted at least ten times. The V call is TRBV6-1, the J call TRBJ1-5; D gene ambiguous. Germline V gene data show CDR1 as MNHNS and CDR2 as SASEGT. Between the trimmed V and J ends, which lost 8 bases and 4 bases, there was a span of 6 bases. This CDR3 has 11 residues. The chain's CDR3 is CASAGNQPQHF. The CDR3 nucleotides read TGTGCCAGCGCGGGGAATCAGCCCCAGCATTTT.

This clonotype appeared many times. V is TRBV3-1 and J is TRBJ1-2, with D possibly TRBD1 on 6 matching bases. Trimming stripped 4 bases from V and 3 bases from J, with 12 bases between. Germline V gives CDR1 LGHDT, CDR2 YNNKEL (reference sequence). The CDR3 totals 14 residues. The CDR3 sequence: CASSPRGYDYGYTF. Written as DNA, the CDR3 is TGTGCCAGCAGCCCCAGGGGTTACGACTATGGCTACACCTTC.

As for this clonotype: An end of the junction differs from the germline gene, which may be a read error. This chain joins TRBV19 and TRBJ1-6; D is undetermined. Germline V gene lookup returns CDR1 LNHDA and CDR2 SQIVND (reference sequence). This CDR3 region has 15 residues. CDR3 sequence (DNA): TGTGCCAGTAGTATGTCCGCCACAGCTAATTCACCCCTCTACTTT. It encodes CASSMSATANSPLYF.

This clonotype was seen a single time. A much larger clone sits a single nucleotide away, making a read error possible. The J gene is TRBJ2-1, the V gene TRBV28; 10 nucleotides agree with TRBD1. Germline trimming cut 5 bases from V and 7 bases from J; bases unmatched to any gene: 11. Germline V gives CDR1 MDHEN, CDR2 SYDVKM. This CDR3 has 16 residues. CDR3 amino acids: CASSKISGTGANEQFF. CDR3 sequence (DNA): TGTGCCAGCAGTAAGATCTCCGGGACAGGGGCTAATGAGCAGTTCTTC.

This clonotype occurred once. This could be a read error, since a much larger clone is one nucleotide away. The chain has TRBV28 and TRBJ2-5, with a tentative D call TRBD2 (5 bases). CDR1 and CDR2 from the germline V gene are MDHEN and SYDVKM. The CDR3 contains 13 residues. The V end was cut by 6 bases, the J end by 5 bases, with 13 bases between. The CDR3, as DNA: TGTGCCAGCAGACCGCACGGGGTTGAGACCCAGTACTTC. Protein: CASRPHGVETQYF.

Comment on this clonotype: Being one base from a much bigger clone, this may be a read error. V and J are TRBV28 and TRBJ2-5; 7 positions match TRBD2. The germline gives CDR1 MDHEN, CDR2 SYDVKM. This CDR3 is built from 14 residues. CDR3 coding DNA: TGTGCCAGCAGTGGAGCGGGACGCCAAGAGGCCCAGTACTTC. It specifies CASSGAGRQEAQYF.

This clonotype was seen at least ten times. CDR3 DNA: TGTGCCAGCAGATTGCCGGGGACAGGGGCCTACGAGCAGTACTTC. Its translation is CASRLPGTGAYEQYF. The V and J genes are TRBV6-1 and TRBJ2-7, with TRBD1 matching 10 bases. There are 15 residues in the CDR3. Germline assignment: CDR1 MNHNS and CDR2 SASEGT. Unmatched junction bases numbered 7, after V lost 6 bases and J lost 2 bases.

In this sample, this clonotype turned up many times. DNA for the CDR3: TGTGCCAGCAGTTCTCAGGCGGTCTACTATGGCTACACCTTC. Translation gives CASSSQAVYYGYTF. The V and J genes are TRBV28 and TRBJ1-2, with D hard to call. The ends were cut back, 4 bases at V and 3 bases at J, with 12 bases in the middle. Germline CDR1 is MDHEN and CDR2 is SYDVKM. The CDR3 covers 14 residues.

Many counts were recorded for this clonotype. The rearrangement joins TRBV28 to TRBJ1-5; unclear D gene. The CDR3 is 12 amino acids. Trimming pared 11 bases from V and 3 bases from J, leaving 11 bases between. Germline V gives CDR1 MDHEN, CDR2 SYDVKM. CDR3 DNA: TGTGCCGCGAAGGTAGACAATCAGCCCCAGCATTTT. Its translation is CAAKVDNQPQHF.

This clonotype was recorded a few times. This chain connects TRBV7-9 to TRBJ1-3, with 10 bases matching TRBD1. V was pared by 3 bases and J by 4 bases, with 9 bases of the junction left unmatched. The CDR3 sequence is 17 residues long. CDR1 and CDR2 (germline): SEHNR, FQNEAQ (reference sequence). Here the CDR3 reads CASSFPAPGQGGNTIYF. CDR3 nucleotides: TGTGCCAGCAGCTTTCCCGCTCCGGGACAGGGGGGAAACACCATATATTTT.

This clonotype was seen many times. The rearrangement links TRBV10-3 to TRBJ2-1; TRBD2 matches at 10 bases. CDR3 length: 16 residues. Germline V gene data show CDR1 as ENHRY and CDR2 as SYGVKD. The V segment lost 10 bases and the J segment 9 bases; nucleotides outside the gene matches: 18. As DNA, the CDR3 is TGTGCCACCACGACCCTAGCGGGAGTATTGAAGGGTGAGCAGTTCTTC. This gives the protein CATTTLAGVLKGEQFF.